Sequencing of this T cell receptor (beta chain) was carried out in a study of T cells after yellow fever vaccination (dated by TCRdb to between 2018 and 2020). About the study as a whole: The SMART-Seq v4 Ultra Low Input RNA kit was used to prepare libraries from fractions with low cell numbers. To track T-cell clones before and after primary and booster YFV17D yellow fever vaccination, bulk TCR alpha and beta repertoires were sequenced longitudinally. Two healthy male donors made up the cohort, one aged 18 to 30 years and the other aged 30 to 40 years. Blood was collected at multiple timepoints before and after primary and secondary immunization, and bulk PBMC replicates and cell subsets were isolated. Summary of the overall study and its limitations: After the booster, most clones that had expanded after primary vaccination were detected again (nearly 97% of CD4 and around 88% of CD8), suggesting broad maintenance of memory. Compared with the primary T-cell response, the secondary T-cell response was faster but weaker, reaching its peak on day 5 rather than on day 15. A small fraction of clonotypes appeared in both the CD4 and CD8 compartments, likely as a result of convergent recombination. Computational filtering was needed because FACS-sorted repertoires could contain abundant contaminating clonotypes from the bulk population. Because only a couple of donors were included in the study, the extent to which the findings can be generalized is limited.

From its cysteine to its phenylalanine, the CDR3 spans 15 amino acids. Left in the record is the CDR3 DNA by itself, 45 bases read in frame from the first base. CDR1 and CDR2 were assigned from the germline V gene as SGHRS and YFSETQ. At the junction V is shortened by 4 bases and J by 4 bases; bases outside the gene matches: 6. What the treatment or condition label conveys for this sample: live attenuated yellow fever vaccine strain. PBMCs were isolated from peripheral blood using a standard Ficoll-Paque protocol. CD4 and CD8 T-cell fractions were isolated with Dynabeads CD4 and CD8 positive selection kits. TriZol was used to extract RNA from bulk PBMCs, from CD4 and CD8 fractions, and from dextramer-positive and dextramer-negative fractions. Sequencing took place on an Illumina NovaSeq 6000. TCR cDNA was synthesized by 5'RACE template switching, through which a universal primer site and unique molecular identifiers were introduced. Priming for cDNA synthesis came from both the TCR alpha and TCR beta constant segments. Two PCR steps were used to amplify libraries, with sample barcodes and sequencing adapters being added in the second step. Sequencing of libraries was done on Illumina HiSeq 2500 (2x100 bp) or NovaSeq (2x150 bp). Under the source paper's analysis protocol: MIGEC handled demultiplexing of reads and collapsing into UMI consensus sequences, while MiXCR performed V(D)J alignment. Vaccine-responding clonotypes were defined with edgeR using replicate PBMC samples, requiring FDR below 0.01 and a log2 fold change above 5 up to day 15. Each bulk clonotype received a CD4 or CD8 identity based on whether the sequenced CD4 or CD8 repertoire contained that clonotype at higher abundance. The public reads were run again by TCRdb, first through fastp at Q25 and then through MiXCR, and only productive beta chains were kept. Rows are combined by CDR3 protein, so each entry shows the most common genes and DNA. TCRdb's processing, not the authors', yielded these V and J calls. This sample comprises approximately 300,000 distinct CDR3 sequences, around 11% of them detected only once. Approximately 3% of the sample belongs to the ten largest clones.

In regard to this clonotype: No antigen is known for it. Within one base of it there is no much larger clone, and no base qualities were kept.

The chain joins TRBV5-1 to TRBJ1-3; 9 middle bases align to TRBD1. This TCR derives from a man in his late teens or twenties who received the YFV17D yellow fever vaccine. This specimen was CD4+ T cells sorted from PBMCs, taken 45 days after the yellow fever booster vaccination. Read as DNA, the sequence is TGCGCCAGCAGCCGGGGACAGGGATACGGAAACACCATATATTTT. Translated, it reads CASSRGQGYGNTIYF. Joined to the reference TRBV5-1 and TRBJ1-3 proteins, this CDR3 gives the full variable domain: KAGVTQTPRYLIKTRGQQVTLSCSPISGHRSVSWYQQTPGQGLQFLFEYFSETQRNKGNFPGRFSGRQFSNSRSEMNVSTLELGDSALYLCASSRGQGYGNTIYFGEGSWLTVV.